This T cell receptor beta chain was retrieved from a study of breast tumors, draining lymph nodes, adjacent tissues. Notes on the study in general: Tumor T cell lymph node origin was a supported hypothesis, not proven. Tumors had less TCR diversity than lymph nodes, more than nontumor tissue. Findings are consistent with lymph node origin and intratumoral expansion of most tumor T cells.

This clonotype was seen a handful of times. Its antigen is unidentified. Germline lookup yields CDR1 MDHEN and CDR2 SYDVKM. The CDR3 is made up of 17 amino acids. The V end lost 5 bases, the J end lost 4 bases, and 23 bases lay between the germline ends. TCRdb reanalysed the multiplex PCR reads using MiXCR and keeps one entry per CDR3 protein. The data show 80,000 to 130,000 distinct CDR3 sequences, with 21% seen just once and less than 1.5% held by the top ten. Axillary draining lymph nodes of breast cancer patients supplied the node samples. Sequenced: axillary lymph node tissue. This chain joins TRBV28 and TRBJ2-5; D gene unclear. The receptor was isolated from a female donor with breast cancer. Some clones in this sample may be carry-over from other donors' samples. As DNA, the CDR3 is TGTGCCAGCAGTCCCTCCGGTTACACTCGGCTCGGAGAGACCCAGTACTTC. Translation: CASSPSGYTRLGETQYF.